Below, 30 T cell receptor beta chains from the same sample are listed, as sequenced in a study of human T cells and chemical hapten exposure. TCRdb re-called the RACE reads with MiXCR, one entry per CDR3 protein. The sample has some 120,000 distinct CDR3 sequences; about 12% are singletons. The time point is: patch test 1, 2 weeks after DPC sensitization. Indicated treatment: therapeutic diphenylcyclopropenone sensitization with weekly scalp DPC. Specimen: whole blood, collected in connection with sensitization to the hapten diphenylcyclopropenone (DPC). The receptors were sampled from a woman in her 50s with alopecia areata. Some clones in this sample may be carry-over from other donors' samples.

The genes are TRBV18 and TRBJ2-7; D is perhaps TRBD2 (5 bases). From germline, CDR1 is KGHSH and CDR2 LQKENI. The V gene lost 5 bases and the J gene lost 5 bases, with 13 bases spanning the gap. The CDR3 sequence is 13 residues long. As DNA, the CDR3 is TGTGCCAGCTCATTTAGCGCCGACGACGAGCAGTACTTC. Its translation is CASSFSADDEQYF. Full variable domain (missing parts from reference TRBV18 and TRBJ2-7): NAGVMQNPRHLVRRRGQEARLRCSPMKGHSHVYWYRQLPEEGLKFMVYLQKENIIDESGMPKERFSAEFPKEGPSILRIQQVVRGDSAAYFCASSFSADDEQYFGPGTRLTVT.

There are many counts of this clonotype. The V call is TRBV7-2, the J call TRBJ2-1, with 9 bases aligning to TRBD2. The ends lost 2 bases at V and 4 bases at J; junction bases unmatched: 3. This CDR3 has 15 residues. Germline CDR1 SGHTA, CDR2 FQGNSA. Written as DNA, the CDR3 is TGTGCCAGCAGCTTACGGGCGGGAGGGTACAATGAGCAGTTCTTC. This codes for CASSLRAGGYNEQFF.

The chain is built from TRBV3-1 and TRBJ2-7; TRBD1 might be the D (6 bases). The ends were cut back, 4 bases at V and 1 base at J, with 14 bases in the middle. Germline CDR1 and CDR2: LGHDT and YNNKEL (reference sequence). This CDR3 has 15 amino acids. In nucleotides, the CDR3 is TGTGCCAGCAGCCGGACGAGGACAGAGTCCTACGAGCAGTACTTC. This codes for CASSRTRTESYEQYF.

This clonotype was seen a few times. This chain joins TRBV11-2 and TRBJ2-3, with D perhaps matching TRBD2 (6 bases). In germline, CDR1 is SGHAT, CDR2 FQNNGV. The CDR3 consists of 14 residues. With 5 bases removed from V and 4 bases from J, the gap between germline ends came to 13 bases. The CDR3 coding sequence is TGTGCCAGCAGCAAAGGGACTGGGGCAGATACGCAGTATTTT. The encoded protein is CASSKGTGADTQYF.

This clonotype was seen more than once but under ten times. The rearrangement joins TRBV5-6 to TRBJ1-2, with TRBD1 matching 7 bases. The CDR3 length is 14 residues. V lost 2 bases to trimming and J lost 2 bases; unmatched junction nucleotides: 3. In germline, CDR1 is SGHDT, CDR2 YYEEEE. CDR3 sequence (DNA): TGTGCCAGCAGCTTACGGGACAGAAACTATGGCTACACCTTC. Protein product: CASSLRDRNYGYTF.

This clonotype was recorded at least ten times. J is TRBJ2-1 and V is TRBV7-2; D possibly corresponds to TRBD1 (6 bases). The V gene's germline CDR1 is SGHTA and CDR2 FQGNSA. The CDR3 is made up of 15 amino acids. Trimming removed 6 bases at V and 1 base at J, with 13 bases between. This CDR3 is CASRAQGSSYNEQFF. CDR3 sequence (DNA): TGTGCCAGCAGGGCACAGGGCTCTTCCTACAATGAGCAGTTCTTC.

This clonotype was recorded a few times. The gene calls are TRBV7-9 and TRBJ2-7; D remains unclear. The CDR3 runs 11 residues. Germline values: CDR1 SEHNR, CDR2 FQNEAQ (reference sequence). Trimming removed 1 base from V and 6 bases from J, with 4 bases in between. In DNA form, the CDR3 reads TGTGCCAGCAGCTTAGGGGCCGAGCAGTACTTC. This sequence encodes CASSLGAEQYF.

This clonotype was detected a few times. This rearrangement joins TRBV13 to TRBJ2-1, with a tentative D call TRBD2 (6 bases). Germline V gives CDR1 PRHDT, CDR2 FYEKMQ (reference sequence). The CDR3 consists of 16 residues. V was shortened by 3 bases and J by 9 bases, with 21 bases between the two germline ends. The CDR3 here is CASSFFGSLASGEQFF. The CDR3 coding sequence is TGTGCCAGCAGCTTTTTTGGTTCACTAGCCTCGGGTGAGCAGTTCTTC.

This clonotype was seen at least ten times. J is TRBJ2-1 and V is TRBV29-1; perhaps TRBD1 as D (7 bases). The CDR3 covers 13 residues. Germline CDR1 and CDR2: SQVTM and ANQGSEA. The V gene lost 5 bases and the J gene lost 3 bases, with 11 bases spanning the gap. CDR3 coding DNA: TGCAGCGTTAACAGGGGAGGCTACAATGAGCAGTTCTTC. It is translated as CSVNRGGYNEQFF.

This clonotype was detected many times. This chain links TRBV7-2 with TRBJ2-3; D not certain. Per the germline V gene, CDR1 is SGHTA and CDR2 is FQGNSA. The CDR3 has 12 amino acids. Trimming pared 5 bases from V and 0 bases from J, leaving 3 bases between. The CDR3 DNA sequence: TGTGCCAGCAGCCTAAGCACAGATACGCAGTATTTT. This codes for CASSLSTDTQYF.

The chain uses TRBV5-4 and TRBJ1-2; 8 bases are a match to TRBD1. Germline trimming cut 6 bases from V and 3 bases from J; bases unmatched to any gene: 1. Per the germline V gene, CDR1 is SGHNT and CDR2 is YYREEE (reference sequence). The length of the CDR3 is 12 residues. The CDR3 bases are TGTGCCAGCATGGACAGGGACTATGGCTACACCTTC. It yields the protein CASMDRDYGYTF.

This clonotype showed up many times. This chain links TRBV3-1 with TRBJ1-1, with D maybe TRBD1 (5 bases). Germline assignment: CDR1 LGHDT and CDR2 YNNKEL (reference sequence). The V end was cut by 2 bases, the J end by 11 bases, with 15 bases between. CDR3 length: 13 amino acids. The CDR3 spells CASSQPFGGWAFF. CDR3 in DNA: TGTGCCAGCAGCCAACCCTTTGGGGGGTGGGCTTTCTTT.

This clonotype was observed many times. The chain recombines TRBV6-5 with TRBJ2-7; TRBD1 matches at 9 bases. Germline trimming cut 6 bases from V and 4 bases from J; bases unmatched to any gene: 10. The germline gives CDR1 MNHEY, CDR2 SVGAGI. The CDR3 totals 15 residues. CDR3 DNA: TGTGCCAGCAGCAATTTTCTTGGACAGGGGTACGAGCAGTACTTC. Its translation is CASSNFLGQGYEQYF.

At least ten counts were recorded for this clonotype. The CDR3 DNA reads as TGTGCCAGCAGCAAGGACGGCGGGAGGAATAGCAATCAGCCCCAGCATTTT. It yields the protein CASSKDGGRNSNQPQHF. The chain combines TRBV5-6 with TRBJ1-5; D is unresolved. Between the trimmed V and J ends, which lost 4 bases and 0 bases, there was a span of 17 bases. The germline V gene encodes CDR1 SGHDT and CDR2 YYEEEE. The CDR3 sequence is 17 residues long.

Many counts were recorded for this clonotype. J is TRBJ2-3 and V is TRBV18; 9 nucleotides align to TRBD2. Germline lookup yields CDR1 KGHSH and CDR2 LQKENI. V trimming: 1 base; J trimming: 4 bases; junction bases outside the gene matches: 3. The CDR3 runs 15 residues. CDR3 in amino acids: CASSPQRGAPDTQYF. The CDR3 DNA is TGTGCCAGCTCACCACAGCGGGGGGCTCCAGATACGCAGTATTTT.

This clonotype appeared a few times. The CDR3 reads CASSPGLAGRKDTQYF. The CDR3 DNA sequence: TGTGCCAGCAGCCCCGGACTAGCGGGGCGTAAAGATACGCAGTATTTT. The chain has TRBV9 and TRBJ2-3; TRBD2 agrees at 12 bases. This CDR3 is 16 amino acids long. The V gene's germline CDR1 is SGDLS and CDR2 YYNGEE. J was trimmed by 5 bases and V by 4 bases; bases with no gene match: 8.

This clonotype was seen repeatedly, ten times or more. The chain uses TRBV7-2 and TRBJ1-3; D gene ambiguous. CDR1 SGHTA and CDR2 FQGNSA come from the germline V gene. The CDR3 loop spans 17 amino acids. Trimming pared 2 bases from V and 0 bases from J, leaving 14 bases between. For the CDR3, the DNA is TGTGCCAGCAGCTTAAAATGGCAGGTCGGCTCTGGAAACACCATATATTTT. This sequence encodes CASSLKWQVGSGNTIYF.

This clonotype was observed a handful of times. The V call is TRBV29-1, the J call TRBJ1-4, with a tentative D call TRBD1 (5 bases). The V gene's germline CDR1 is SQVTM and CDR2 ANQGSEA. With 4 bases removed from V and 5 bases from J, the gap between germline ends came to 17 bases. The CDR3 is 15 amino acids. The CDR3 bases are TGCAGCGTTGCCGGGACCCCGGAGGGCAATGAAAAACTGTTTTTT. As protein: CSVAGTPEGNEKLFF. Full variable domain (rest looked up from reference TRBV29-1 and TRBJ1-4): SAVISQKPSRDICQRGTSLTIQCQVDSQVTMMFWYRQQPGQSLTLIATANQGSEATYESGFVIDKFPISRPNLTFSTLTVSNMSPEDSSIYLCSVAGTPEGNEKLFFGSGTQLSVL.

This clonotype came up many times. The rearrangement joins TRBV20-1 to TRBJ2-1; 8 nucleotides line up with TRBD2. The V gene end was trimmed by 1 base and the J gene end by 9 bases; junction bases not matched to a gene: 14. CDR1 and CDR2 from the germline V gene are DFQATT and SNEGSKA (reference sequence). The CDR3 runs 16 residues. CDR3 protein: CSARASGPQAWGEQFF. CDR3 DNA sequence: TGCAGTGCTAGAGCTAGCGGGCCTCAAGCCTGGGGTGAGCAGTTCTTC.

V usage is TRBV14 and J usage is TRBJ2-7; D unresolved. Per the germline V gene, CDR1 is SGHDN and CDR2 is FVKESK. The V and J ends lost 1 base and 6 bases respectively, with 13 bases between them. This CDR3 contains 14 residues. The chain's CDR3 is CASSQAFGVGEQYF. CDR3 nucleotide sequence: TGTGCCAGCAGCCAAGCATTTGGGGTAGGCGAGCAGTACTTC.

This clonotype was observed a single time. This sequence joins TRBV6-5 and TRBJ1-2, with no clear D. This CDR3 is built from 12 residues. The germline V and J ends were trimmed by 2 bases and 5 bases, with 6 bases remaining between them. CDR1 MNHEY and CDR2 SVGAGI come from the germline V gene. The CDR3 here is CASSYGEYGYTF. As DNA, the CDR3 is TGTGCCAGCAGTTACGGGGAGTATGGCTACACCTTC.

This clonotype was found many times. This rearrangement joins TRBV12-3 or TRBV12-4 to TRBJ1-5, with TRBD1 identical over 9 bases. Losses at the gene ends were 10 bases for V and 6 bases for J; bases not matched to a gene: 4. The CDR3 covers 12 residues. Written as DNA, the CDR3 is TGTGCCACCACAGGGGGCGGTCAGCCCCAGCATTTT. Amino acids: CATTGGGQPQHF.

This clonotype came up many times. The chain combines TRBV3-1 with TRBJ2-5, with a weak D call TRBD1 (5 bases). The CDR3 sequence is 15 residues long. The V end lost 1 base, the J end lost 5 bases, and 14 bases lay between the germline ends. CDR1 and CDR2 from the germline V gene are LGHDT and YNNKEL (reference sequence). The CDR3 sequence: CASSQGVQGRETQYF. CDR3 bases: TGTGCCAGCAGCCAAGGTGTTCAGGGTCGGGAGACCCAGTACTTC.

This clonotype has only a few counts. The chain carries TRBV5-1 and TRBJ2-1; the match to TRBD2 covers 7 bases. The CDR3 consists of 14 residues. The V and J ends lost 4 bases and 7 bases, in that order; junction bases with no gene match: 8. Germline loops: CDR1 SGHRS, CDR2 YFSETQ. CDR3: CASSAFLAANEQFF. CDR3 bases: TGCGCCAGCAGCGCGTTCCTAGCGGCGAATGAGCAGTTCTTC. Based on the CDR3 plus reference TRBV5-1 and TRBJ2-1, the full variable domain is KAGVTQTPRYLIKTRGQQVTLSCSPISGHRSVSWYQQTPGQGLQFLFEYFSETQRNKGNFPGRFSGRQFSNSRSEMNVSTLELGDSALYLCASSAFLAANEQFFGPGTRLTVL.

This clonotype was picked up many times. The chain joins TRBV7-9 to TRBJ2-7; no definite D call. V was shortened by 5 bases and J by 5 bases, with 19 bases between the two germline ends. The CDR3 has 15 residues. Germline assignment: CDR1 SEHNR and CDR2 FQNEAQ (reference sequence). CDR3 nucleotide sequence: TGTGCCAGCAGCCCCGCCGCGATCCCTCTCCACGAGCAGTACTTC. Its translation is CASSPAAIPLHEQYF.

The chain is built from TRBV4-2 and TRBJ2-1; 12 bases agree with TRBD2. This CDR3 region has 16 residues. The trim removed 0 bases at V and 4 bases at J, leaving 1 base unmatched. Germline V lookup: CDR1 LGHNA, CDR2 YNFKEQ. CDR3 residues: CASSQEGTSGYNEQFF. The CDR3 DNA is TGTGCCAGCAGCCAAGAAGGGACTAGCGGGTACAATGAGCAGTTCTTC.

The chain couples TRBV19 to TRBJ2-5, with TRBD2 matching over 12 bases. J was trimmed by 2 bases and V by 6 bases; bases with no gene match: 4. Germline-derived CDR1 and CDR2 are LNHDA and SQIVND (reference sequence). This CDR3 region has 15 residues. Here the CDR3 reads CASSGLAGLQETQYF. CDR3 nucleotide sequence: TGTGCCAGTAGCGGACTAGCGGGACTTCAAGAGACCCAGTACTTC.

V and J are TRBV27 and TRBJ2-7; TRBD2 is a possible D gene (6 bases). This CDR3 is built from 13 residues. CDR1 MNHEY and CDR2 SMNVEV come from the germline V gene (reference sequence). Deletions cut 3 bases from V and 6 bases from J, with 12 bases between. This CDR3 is CASSLGGLGEQYF. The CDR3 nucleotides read TGTGCCAGCAGTTTGGGGGGTCTGGGCGAGCAGTACTTC.

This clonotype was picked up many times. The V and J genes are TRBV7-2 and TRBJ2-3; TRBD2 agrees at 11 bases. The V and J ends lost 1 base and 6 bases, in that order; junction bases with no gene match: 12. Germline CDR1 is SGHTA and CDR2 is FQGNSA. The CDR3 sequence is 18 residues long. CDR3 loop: CASSLGDTSGGPPDTQYF. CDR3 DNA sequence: TGTGCCAGCAGCTTAGGGGACACTAGCGGGGGTCCACCGGATACGCAGTATTTT.

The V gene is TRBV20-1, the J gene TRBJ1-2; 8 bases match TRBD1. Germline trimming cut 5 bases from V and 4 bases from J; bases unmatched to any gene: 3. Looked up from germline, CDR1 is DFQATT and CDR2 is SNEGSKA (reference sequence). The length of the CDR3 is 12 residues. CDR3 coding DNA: TGCAGTGCTTCAGACAGGGGCTATGGCTACACCTTC. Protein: CSASDRGYGYTF.